One and the same sample provided the 17 T cell receptor beta chains below, sequenced in a study of CD8 T cells in ankylosing spondylitis. Study findings and constraints: Blood from ankylosing spondylitis patients appeared to carry a characteristic roughly eight-variant TCR beta motif.

Which antigens these TCRs recognize remains unknown. MiXCR was run by TCRdb on the 5' RACE reads, yielding one entry per CDR3 protein. This repertoire shows 450,000 or so distinct CDR3 sequences, 26% found once; its top ten account for 0.89%. The sequenced material came from blood, either unsorted or a sorted T cell fraction (not recorded which). The receptors originated from a male donor with ankylosing spondylitis.

The chain links TRBV20-1 to TRBJ1-6; D is possibly TRBD1 (5 bases). The CDR3 is 13 amino acids. Trimming pared 6 bases from V and 9 bases from J, leaving 15 bases between. Germline loops: CDR1 DFQATT, CDR2 SNEGSKA (reference sequence). CDR3: CSARDHSTSPLHF. Here the CDR3 DNA reads TGCAGTGCAAGGGACCACTCCACTTCACCCCTCCACTTT.

In its sample, this clonotype was seen many times. This chain links TRBV24-1 with TRBJ2-1, with D uncertain. Trimming stripped 3 bases from V and 4 bases from J, with 3 bases between. CDR3 size: 12 residues. The germline V gene has CDR1 KGHDR and CDR2 SFDVKD. The CDR3 loop reads CATSDPYNEQFF. The CDR3 nucleotides read TGTGCCACCAGTGATCCGTACAATGAGCAGTTCTTC.

CDR3 in amino acids: CSATLQTSGLSTQYF. Written as DNA, the CDR3 is TGCAGTGCAACCCTCCAGACTAGCGGACTCAGTACGCAGTATTTT. The rearrangement joins TRBV20-1 to TRBJ2-3, with 9 bases identical to TRBD2. V lost 6 bases, J lost 8 bases, and 15 bases stayed unmatched. The CDR3 runs 15 residues. The germline V gene has CDR1 DFQATT and CDR2 SNEGSKA (reference sequence).

The rearrangement uses TRBV15 and TRBJ1-2, with D hard to call. V shed 0 bases and J shed 8 bases, with 13 bases lying between them. This CDR3 comprises 14 residues. Germline CDR1 and CDR2: LNHNV and YYDKDF (reference sequence). CDR3 sequence (DNA): TGTGCCACCAGCAGAGAAATAGACTCCCGGGGCTACACCTTC. Translating it yields CATSREIDSRGYTF. The full variable domain, rest sourced from reference TRBV15 and TRBJ1-2, is DAMVIQNPRYQVTQFGKPVTLSCSQTLNHNVMYWYQQKSSQAPKLLFHYYDKDFNNEADTPDNFQSRRPNTSFCFLDIRSPGLGDTAMYLCATSREIDSRGYTFGSGTRLTVV.

This sequence joins TRBV2 and TRBJ2-1; weak D call: TRBD2 (5 bases). V was pared by 3 bases and J by 3 bases, with 9 bases between. This CDR3 comprises 14 residues. Per the germline V gene, CDR1 is SNHLY and CDR2 is FYNNEI. The CDR3 loop reads CASSDGGLYNEQFF. The CDR3, as DNA: TGTGCCAGCAGTGACGGCGGGCTCTACAATGAGCAGTTCTTC.

This clonotype was seen more than once but under ten times. This rearrangement joins TRBV12-3 or TRBV12-4 to TRBJ1-3; tentative D call: TRBD1 (5 bases). The CDR3 spans 15 residues. V was trimmed by 5 bases and J by 3 bases, leaving 14 bases between them. CDR3 DNA sequence: TGTGCCAGCAGTCCGGGGTGGGGCGGTGGAAACACCATATATTTT. This translates into CASSPGWGGGNTIYF.

In its sample, this clonotype was seen many times. The rearrangement uses TRBV7-8 and TRBJ2-1; 8 bases align to TRBD2. The CDR3 is made up of 14 amino acids. J gave up 5 bases and V 5 bases, and 5 bases lay outside the gene matches. Germline CDR1 and CDR2: SGHVS and FQNEAQ. In nucleotides, the CDR3 is TGTGCCAGCAGCATTAGCGGGATTAACAATGAGCAGTTCTTC. Translated: CASSISGINNEQFF.

In its sample, this clonotype was seen a few times. The gene calls are TRBV5-1 and TRBJ2-1; 12 bases are a match to TRBD2. Germline CDR1 SGHRS, CDR2 YFSETQ. CDR3 size: 16 residues. Unmatched junction bases numbered 5, after V lost 3 bases and J lost 4 bases. The chain's CDR3 is CASSSASGRGYNEQFF. The CDR3 bases are TGCGCCAGCAGCTCCGCTAGCGGGAGGGGTTACAATGAGCAGTTCTTC. Looking up the rest from reference TRBV5-1 and TRBJ2-1 gives the full variable domain: KAGVTQTPRYLIKTRGQQVTLSCSPISGHRSVSWYQQTPGQGLQFLFEYFSETQRNKGNFPGRFSGRQFSNSRSEMNVSTLELGDSALYLCASSSASGRGYNEQFFGPGTRLTVL.

The CDR3 sequence is CASSESITEAFF. The CDR3 region has the DNA TGCGCCAGCAGTGAGTCGATTACTGAAGCTTTCTTT. The V gene is TRBV10-2, the J gene TRBJ1-1; D ambiguous. The CDR3 totals 12 residues. V was trimmed by 0 bases and J by 5 bases, leaving 4 bases between them. Per the germline V gene, CDR1 is WSHSY and CDR2 is SAAADI.

This clonotype was seen a few times. The chain uses TRBV5-6 and TRBJ2-7; 11 nucleotides line up with TRBD2. Germline CDR1 and CDR2: SGHDT and YYEEEE. The CDR3 spans 15 residues. Trimming cost V 1 base and J 1 base; bases outside gene matches: 1. CDR3 bases: TGTGCCAGCAGCTTGATAGCGGGAGGGTCCTACGAGCAGTACTTC. This encodes CASSLIAGGSYEQYF.

CDR3 loop: CSAPWERATDTQYF. CDR3 DNA: TGCAGTGCTCCCTGGGAGCGGGCAACAGATACGCAGTATTTT. This chain uses TRBV20-1 with TRBJ2-3; D possibly corresponds to TRBD2 (6 bases). CDR1 is DFQATT and CDR2 is SNEGSKA in the germline V gene (reference sequence). This CDR3 is 14 amino acids long. Trimming stripped 5 bases from V and 3 bases from J, with 15 bases between.

This clonotype was counted between two and nine times. The chain couples TRBV12-3 or TRBV12-4 to TRBJ2-5; 7 nucleotides match TRBD2. The J segment lost 1 base and the V segment lost 5 bases, leaving 4 bases of the junction unmatched. This CDR3 is 14 amino acids long. The CDR3 region is CASSPRGTQETQYF. The CDR3 coding sequence is TGTGCCAGCAGTCCGCGGGGGACCCAAGAGACCCAGTACTTC.

The rearrangement joins TRBV11-2 to TRBJ2-3; perhaps TRBD2 as D (5 bases). The V gene's germline CDR1 is SGHAT and CDR2 FQNNGV. V shed 3 bases and J shed 2 bases, with 15 bases lying between them. The CDR3 sequence is 16 residues long. The CDR3 reads CASSFNLANPTDTQYF. CDR3 nucleotides: TGTGCCAGCAGCTTCAACCTAGCAAACCCCACAGATACGCAGTATTTT.

The V call is TRBV15, the J call TRBJ2-1; 14 nucleotides align to TRBD2. The CDR3 loop spans 17 amino acids. From germline, CDR1 is LNHNV and CDR2 YYDKDF (reference sequence). The ends lost 6 bases at V and 1 base at J; junction bases unmatched: 5. CDR3: CATRGLAGDMSYNEQFF. The DNA for the CDR3 is TGTGCCACCAGGGGACTAGCGGGAGACATGTCCTACAATGAGCAGTTCTTC.

The V call is TRBV7-8, the J call TRBJ1-5, with 9 bases identical to TRBD1. CDR3 length: 15 residues. Germline lookup yields CDR1 SGHVS and CDR2 FQNEAQ. V gave up 3 bases and J gave up 6 bases; unmatched junction bases: 6. The CDR3 DNA sequence: TGTGCCAGCAGCTTGGACAGGGGTGGGGGTCAGCCCCAGCATTTT. This codes for CASSLDRGGGQPQHF.

The chain couples TRBV29-1 to TRBJ2-7; D unresolved. CDR3 length: 14 amino acids. Germline CDR1 and CDR2: SQVTM and ANQGSEA. The V end lost 5 bases, the J end lost 7 bases, and 21 bases lay between the germline ends. The CDR3 is CSVRQTEPYQEQYF. The CDR3 DNA reads TGCAGCGTTCGCCAAACCGAGCCGTATCAGGAGCAGTACTTC.

This clonotype was picked up a small number of times. The chain recombines TRBV4-1 with TRBJ1-4; D is undetermined. The V gene lost 1 base and the J gene lost 8 bases, with 8 bases spanning the gap. Germline values: CDR1 MGHRA, CDR2 YSYEKL. The CDR3 runs to 13 residues. The CDR3 protein is CASSQAGGEKLFF. CDR3 sequence (DNA): TGCGCCAGCAGCCAAGCCGGAGGGGAAAAACTGTTTTTT.